The 15 T cell receptor beta chains below were found in one sample sequenced in a study. Sequenced by immunoSEQ multiplex PCR; TCRdb stores in-frame clones only, minus some. The sample has around 49,000 clones, more than 80% seen once. Material for sequencing was PBMCs. The receptor set was obtained from a middle-aged man with rheumatoid arthritis.

The V call is TRBV15, the J call TRBJ2-2; TRBD2 might be the D (6 bases). Trimming stripped 0 bases from V and 7 bases from J, with 9 bases between. Germline CDR1 is LNHNV and CDR2 is YYDKDF (reference sequence). The CDR3 length is 14 residues. Written as DNA, the CDR3 is TGTGCCACCAGCAGAGATCGCGGGATCGGGGAGCTGTTTTTT. Translated: CATSRDRGIGELFF.

The gene calls are TRBV29-1 and TRBJ2-1; 7 bases map to TRBD1. The germline V gene has CDR1 SQVTM and CDR2 ANQGSEA. Unmatched junction bases numbered 11, after V lost 5 bases and J lost 7 bases. CDR3 length: 14 residues. The CDR3 DNA sequence: TGCAGCGTTCAGAACGCCAGGGGGAAAAATGAGCAGTTCTTC. Its translation is CSVQNARGKNEQFF.

V gene TRBV5-1 combines with J gene TRBJ2-1, with 12 bases matching TRBD1. The J segment lost 8 bases and the V segment lost 4 bases, leaving 7 bases of the junction unmatched. The CDR3 loop spans 15 amino acids. CDR1 is SGHRS and CDR2 is YFSETQ in the germline V gene. Written as DNA, the CDR3 is TGCGCCAGCAGCCCTGGGGGGACAGGGGGCGATGAGCAGTTCTTC. Protein: CASSPGGTGGDEQFF.

The CDR3 here is CALLGENTGELFF. In nucleotides, the CDR3 is TGTGCCTTATTGGGGGAGAACACCGGGGAGCTGTTTTTT. This chain joins TRBV30 and TRBJ2-2; either TRBD1 or TRBD2 may fit D (5 bases each). Germline V lookup: CDR1 GTSNPN, CDR2 SVGIG (reference sequence). Trimming stripped 7 bases from V and 1 base from J, with 10 bases between. The CDR3 has 13 amino acids.

The chain combines TRBV25-1 with TRBJ2-7; D is uncertain. Per the germline V gene, CDR1 is MGHDK and CDR2 is SYGVNS. The V gene lost 5 bases and the J gene lost 2 bases, with 16 bases spanning the gap. The CDR3 loop spans 15 amino acids. The CDR3 spells CASSTPVGFAYEQYF. CDR3 nucleotide sequence: TGTGCCAGCAGTACCCCCGTCGGTTTCGCCTACGAGCAGTACTTC.

This chain uses TRBV24-1 with TRBJ2-1; 7 nucleotides agree with TRBD1. Unmatched junction bases numbered 6, after V lost 6 bases and J lost 2 bases. CDR1 is KGHDR and CDR2 is SFDVKD in the germline V gene. The CDR3 covers 15 residues. The CDR3 DNA sequence: TGTGCCACCAGTAGGACAGGTCCCCCCTACAATGAGCAGTTCTTC. Encoded protein: CATSRTGPPYNEQFF.

V usage is TRBV9 and J usage is TRBJ2-3; 11 positions agree with TRBD2. Germline CDR1 SGDLS, CDR2 YYNGEE. V gave up 4 bases and J gave up 4 bases; unmatched junction bases: 5. The CDR3 runs to 15 residues. CDR3 residues: CASSNSGRASDTQYF. CDR3 DNA sequence: TGTGCCAGCAGCAATAGCGGGAGGGCGTCAGATACGCAGTATTTT.

The chain employs TRBV20-1 and TRBJ2-7; D not resolved. V was trimmed by 6 bases and J by 6 bases, leaving 12 bases between them. Per the germline V gene, CDR1 is DFQATT and CDR2 is SNEGSKA (reference sequence). This CDR3 is built from 11 residues. Here the CDR3 DNA reads TGCAGTGCCCCATTGATCGGCGAGCAGTACTTC. Protein product: CSAPLIGEQYF.

This chain joins TRBV28 and TRBJ2-3; possibly TRBD1 or TRBD2 for D (6 bases each). CDR1 and CDR2 (germline): MDHEN, SYDVKM. CDR3 length: 17 residues. Trimming cost V 1 base and J 1 base, with 15 bases left between them. The CDR3 spells CASSLSGGQGRTDTQYF. The CDR3 DNA sequence: TGTGCCAGCAGTTTATCTGGGGGGCAGGGGCGCACAGATACGCAGTATTTT.

The chain has TRBV9 and TRBJ2-3; 9 bases align to TRBD2. This CDR3 has 15 residues. Germline lookup yields CDR1 SGDLS and CDR2 YYNGEE. V lost 7 bases, J lost 6 bases, and 12 bases stayed unmatched. The CDR3 loop is CASGPGLAFGDTQYF. The DNA of the CDR3 is TGTGCCAGCGGGCCGGGACTAGCCTTTGGGGATACGCAGTATTTT. The variable domain in full, with the rest retrieved from reference TRBV9 and TRBJ2-3, is DSGVTQTPKHLITATGQRVTLRCSPRSGDLSVYWYQQSLDQGLQFLIQYYNGEERAKGNILERFSAQQFPDLHSELNLSSLELGDSALYFCASGPGLAFGDTQYFGPGTRLTVL.

The chain employs TRBV2 and TRBJ1-1, with D hard to call. V gave up 8 bases and J gave up 7 bases, with 17 bases separating them. Per the germline V gene, CDR1 is SNHLY and CDR2 is FYNNEI. The CDR3 contains 13 residues. In DNA form, the CDR3 reads TGTGCCAGCGTCACGGGTCAACGTCATGAAGCTTTCTTT. Amino acids: CASVTGQRHEAFF. Full variable domain (missing parts from reference TRBV2 and TRBJ1-1): EPEVTQTPSHQVTQMGQEVILRCVPISNHLYFYWYRQILGQKVEFLVSFYNNEISEKSEIFDDQFSVERPDGSNFTLKIRSTKLEDSAMYFCASVTGQRHEAFFGQGTRLTVV.

V usage is TRBV11-3 and J usage is TRBJ2-2; no clear D gene. The CDR3 spans 13 residues. Germline V gene sequence: CDR1 SGHNT, CDR2 YENEEA. Trimming took off 0 bases at V and 5 bases at J, with 4 bases between the two ends. The CDR3 loop reads CASSLELTGELFF. CDR3 in DNA: TGTGCCAGCAGCTTAGAGCTTACCGGGGAGCTGTTTTTT.

V is TRBV27 and J is TRBJ2-3; tentative D call: TRBD1 (5 bases). V was clipped by 3 bases and J by 2 bases, with 15 bases between them. In germline, CDR1 is MNHEY, CDR2 SMNVEV (reference sequence). There are 16 residues in the CDR3. CDR3 coding DNA: TGTGCCAGCAGTTTGACAGTGAATACGTACACAGATACGCAGTATTTT. As protein: CASSLTVNTYTDTQYF.

V and J are TRBV5-6 and TRBJ1-4; TRBD1 matches at 12 bases. The germline V gene has CDR1 SGHDT and CDR2 YYEEEE. This CDR3 region has 14 residues. Losses at the gene ends were 4 bases for V and 7 bases for J; bases not matched to a gene: 2. The CDR3 coding sequence is TGTGCCAGCAGCACGGGACAGGGGGCTGAAAAACTGTTTTTT. This translates into CASSTGQGAEKLFF.

This clone came up a few times. The chain recombines TRBV15 with TRBJ1-5, with 7 bases matching TRBD1. This CDR3 is built from 15 residues. With V trimmed by 5 bases and J by 2 bases, 6 bases remained unmatched. CDR1 and CDR2 from the germline V gene are LNHNV and YYDKDF (reference sequence). The CDR3 protein is CATSRSGTGNQPQHF. CDR3 DNA: TGTGCCACCAGCCGCTCCGGGACAGGCAATCAGCCCCAGCATTTT.